There are a few counts of the clone carrying this T cell receptor (beta chain). The antigen is undetermined. With 5 bases clipped from V and 8 bases from J, the junction kept 13 bases outside the gene matches. The CDR3 has 16 residues. The germline V gene has CDR1 SEHNR and CDR2 FQNEAQ (reference sequence). This specimen belongs to a study of blood T cells in healthy people across ages. Findings and caveats of the study: A strong correlation between TCR beta diversity and naive T cell percentage was seen.

A second PCR of 7 to 11 cycles used a sample-barcoded 5' primer and a J-beta primer mix. The template-switch adaptor, which had 12 random nucleotides, put a tag on each cDNA molecule. All samples gave at least 3 million CDR3-containing paired-end reads. TCRdb fed the 5' RACE reads into MiXCR, producing one record per CDR3 protein. Counted here are fewer than 700,000 distinct CDR3 sequences, roughly 48% occurring once; the ten biggest clones make up around 25%. Sequencing input: blood. The gene calls are TRBV7-9 and TRBJ2-1; 9 positions agree with TRBD2. The TCR was taken from an elderly man in good health. CDR3 protein: CASSPSRLSGGHEQFF. Here the CDR3 DNA reads TGTGCCAGCAGCCCCTCCCGGCTTAGCGGGGGCCATGAGCAGTTCTTC.